The T cell receptor beta chain described here comes from a study of radiation and T cells in renal cell carcinoma. Across the whole study: Nephrectomy followed 15 Gy stereotactic body radiation by 4 weeks. Study conclusions and caveats: Top tumor clonotypes rose in blood 2 weeks post-radiation, then contracted.

Germline assignment: CDR1 SNHLY and CDR2 FYNNEI. CDR3 length: 17 residues. Trimming took off 8 bases at V and 4 bases at J, with 26 bases between the two ends. About this clone: The target antigen is unknown.

Time point in this sample: blood 2 weeks post-SBRT. The treatment: 15 Gy SBRT to primary tumor, nephrectomy 4 weeks later. Radiation-treated patients gave blood at baseline, week 2 and week 4. The tumor was a clear cell renal cell carcinoma. Sequenced by immunoSEQ multiplex PCR; TCRdb stores in-frame clones only, minus some. This sample has about 130,000 clones, with around 81% found just once. Sequencing used blood, obtained from a patient whose treatment included radiotherapy and nephrectomy. This TCR came from a man aged 45 to 65 with renal cell carcinoma. The chain has TRBV2 and TRBJ2-5; the D gene is possibly TRBD1 (7 bases). For the CDR3, the DNA is TGTGCCAGCGGACTAATTGCGCCCTCCGGGACAGCAGAGACCCAGTACTTC. Its protein product is CASGLIAPSGTAETQYF.